The sequence of this T cell receptor (beta chain) was determined in a study of CD4 T cell repertoires in COVID-19. Some clones are missing from TCRdb's copy, which holds only in-frame ones; the method was immunoSEQ multiplex PCR. The table includes 20,000 or so clones, 93% detected once. The memory T cells were sequenced right after ex vivo isolation, without culture. This CDR3 has 13 residues. The germline V gene encodes CDR1 SGHAT and CDR2 FQNNGV. Trimming shortened V by 1 base and J by 8 bases, and 11 bases separated the two germline ends. V usage is TRBV11-2 and J usage is TRBJ1-1, with D unclear. This clonotype was obtained from a human donor who had COVID-19. The specimen was circulating follicular helper CD4+ T cells (cTfh) from blood, collected before the COVID-19 pandemic. The CDR3 nucleotides are TGTGCCAGCAGCTTAGGCTACAGCCCAGAAGCTTTCTTT. Translating gives CASSLGYSPEAFF.